A single sample is the source of the 25 T cell receptor beta chains below, sequenced in a study of tumor-infiltrating lymphocytes in primary liver carcinoma. Unsorted whole blood yielded the blood RNA, and germline DNA was also extracted. A constant-region primer served to make TCR beta cDNA from about 490 ng total RNA. Slightly modified ARM-PCR with three nested multiplex PCR rounds yielded TCR beta libraries. The first two PCR rounds used TRBV1-TRBV30 primers with a Cbeta primer, nine to ten cycles each. Each CDR3 protein is one row after TCRdb ran MiXCR on the multiplex PCR reads. The repertoire holds about 320,000 distinct CDR3 sequences, with 55% to 65% as singletons. Sequencing input: peripheral blood. These receptors all come from a man aged 35 to 55 with primary liver carcinoma and hepatitis B virus infection.

The sample holds one count of this clonotype. The conserved phenylalanine or tryptophan is not found at the CDR3 terminus, so this likely reflects a read error. The DNA is left out, because the CDR3 cannot be placed on it with certainty; the CDR3 is given as TCRdb lists it. The chain recombines TRBV11-2 with TRBJ2-5; the D call in the table, TRBD1, was not verified against the DNA. From germline, CDR1 is SGHAT and CDR2 FQNNGV. The CDR3 numbers 13 amino acids, ends counted. CDR3 in amino acids: CASSETGAETQYY.

The table lists this clonotype with many counts. The gene calls are TRBV12-3 or TRBV12-4 and TRBJ2-3; TRBD2 is a possible D gene (5 bases). CDR3 length: 14 amino acids. The V end lost 6 bases, the J end lost 6 bases, and 16 bases lay between the germline ends. The CDR3 region has the DNA TGTGCCAGCAGGCGAGGGAGCGCCAGCGATACGCAGTATTTT. The encoded protein is CASRRGSASDTQYF.

This sequence joins TRBV7-9 and TRBJ2-5; 8 positions match TRBD2. Germline values: CDR1 SEHNR, CDR2 FQNEAQ (reference sequence). This CDR3 has 15 amino acids. J lost 4 bases, V lost 5 bases, and 9 bases had no gene match. The CDR3: CASSVGLVASETQYF. The DNA for the CDR3 is TGTGCCAGCAGCGTGGGACTAGTTGCGTCAGAGACCCAGTACTTC.

The chain is built from TRBV11-2 and TRBJ1-1; TRBD1 agrees at 7 bases. The CDR3 is 15 residues long. Trimming removed 1 base from V and 3 bases from J; junction bases left unmatched: 5. Germline values: CDR1 SGHAT, CDR2 FQNNGV. The CDR3 coding sequence is TGTGCCAGCAGCTTAGGTAGGGGGCGGTACACTGAAGCTTTCTTT. Translating it yields CASSLGRGRYTEAFF.

This clonotype was detected many times. As DNA, the CDR3 is TGTGCCAGCAGCTTAGGAAATACAGGCGATGAGCAGTTCTTC. Protein: CASSLGNTGDEQFF. The chain has TRBV7-9 and TRBJ2-1; tentatively, D is TRBD1 (5 bases). The CDR3 is made up of 14 amino acids. The germline V gene has CDR1 SEHNR and CDR2 FQNEAQ (reference sequence). V lost 1 base, J lost 8 bases, and 12 bases lay in between.

For this clonotype: The junction departs from germline at one end; a sequencing error may be responsible. The chain is built from TRBV11-2 and TRBJ2-1, with D possibly being TRBD1 (6 bases). The CDR3 covers 14 residues. Germline V gene lookup returns CDR1 SGHAT and CDR2 FQNNGV. The CDR3 loop is CASSLGGLYNEQLF. The CDR3 nucleotides are TGTGCCAGCAGCTTAGGGGGGCTCTACAATGAGCAGCTCTTC.

J is TRBJ2-7 and V is TRBV12-3 or TRBV12-4, with D perhaps TRBD2 (5 bases). Trimming took 7 bases from V and 6 from J, leaving 19 bases between them. The CDR3 covers 14 residues. This CDR3 is CASTYRERRGEQYF. As DNA, the CDR3 is TGTGCCAGCACTTACCGGGAACGACGGGGCGAGCAGTACTTC.

The chain recombines TRBV11-2 with TRBJ2-5, with 10 bases identical to TRBD2. The J segment lost 6 bases and the V segment lost 5 bases, leaving 12 bases of the junction unmatched. There are 16 residues in the CDR3. Germline V lookup: CDR1 SGHAT, CDR2 FQNNGV. The CDR3 DNA reads as TGTGCCAGCAGCGTTAACCTAGCGGGAGTAGGGAAGACCCAGTACTTC. As protein: CASSVNLAGVGKTQYF.

To note about this clonotype: It may be a read error: a sequence one base away is much more abundant. The chain carries TRBV11-2 and TRBJ2-1; D might be TRBD2 (6 bases). The V end lost 2 bases, the J end lost 14 bases, and 16 bases lay between the germline ends. The germline V gene has CDR1 SGHAT and CDR2 FQNNGV. The length of the CDR3 is 13 residues. The CDR3 region is CASSLTSSAHEFF. In nucleotides, the CDR3 is TGTGCCAGCAGCTTAACCTCTAGCGCTCATGAGTTCTTC.

As regards this clonotype: Just one base apart from a much larger clone, this may be a read error. V usage is TRBV4-2 and J usage is TRBJ2-7, with TRBD2 identical over 8 bases. Germline V gives CDR1 LGHNA, CDR2 YNFKEQ. The trim removed 4 bases at V and 5 bases at J, leaving 10 bases unmatched. CDR3 length equals 15 residues. In DNA form, the CDR3 reads TGTGCCAGCAGCCGCGCCGGCGGGAGGCCAGACGAGCAGTACTTC. Translated, it gives CASSRAGGRPDEQYF.

The CDR3 region has the DNA TGCAGCAGGACCAGGGGGCAGGGAAACACTGAAGCTTTCTTT. This encodes CSRTRGQGNTEAFF. The chain has TRBV29-1 and TRBJ1-1, with 8 bases aligning to TRBD1. The length of the CDR3 is 14 residues. Germline trimming cut 8 bases from V and 2 bases from J; bases unmatched to any gene: 10. Germline V gene sequence: CDR1 SQVTM, CDR2 ANQGSEA.

A remark on this clonotype: This could be a read error, since a much larger clone is one nucleotide away. The chain carries TRBV6-6 and TRBJ1-1; 11 nucleotides agree with TRBD1. Germline-derived CDR1 and CDR2 are MNHNY and SVGAGI (reference sequence). Unmatched junction bases numbered 11, after V lost 4 bases and J lost 1 base. The CDR3 has 18 amino acids. The CDR3 DNA reads TGTGCCAGCAGTTCCCTCGGGACAGGGGGAACCGCGAACACTGAAGCTTTCTTT. Amino acids: CASSSLGTGGTANTEAFF.

About this clonotype: This could be a read error, since a much larger clone is one nucleotide away. This rearrangement joins TRBV10-2 to TRBJ2-4; no reliable D call. The CDR3 totals 15 residues. Between the trimmed V and J ends, which lost 5 bases and 0 bases, there was a span of 11 bases. The germline gives CDR1 WSHSY, CDR2 SAAADI. The chain's CDR3 is CASSSQQLAKNIQYF. Written as DNA, the CDR3 is TGCGCCAGCAGTTCACAACAGCTAGCCAAAAACATTCAGTACTTC.

On this clonotype: A much larger clone differs from this one at a single base, so this may be a read error. The chain carries TRBV29-1 and TRBJ2-5; D possibly corresponds to TRBD1 (6 bases). This CDR3 is 12 amino acids long. CDR1 is SQVTM, CDR2 ANQGSEA, per germline. CDR3 bases: TGCAGCGCCGGACAGTTCCAAGAGACCCGGTACTTC. Its protein is CSAGQFQETRYF.

Concerning this clonotype: Relative to the germline gene, one junction end is altered; a read error may explain this. J is TRBJ2-3 and V is TRBV6-2 or TRBV6-3; 7 bases are a match to TRBD2. CDR3 length: 15 residues. The V gene's germline CDR1 is MNHEY and CDR2 SVGEGT. CDR3 in amino acids: CASSSRLAETDTQYF. CDR3 sequence (DNA): TGTGCCAGCAGTTCGAGGCTAGCGGAGACAGATACGCAGTACTTT.

In this sample, this clonotype turned up once. One junction end does not reproduce the germline sequence, and a read error may be involved. The CDR3 sequence is CSVHLRPYSEQFF. In DNA, the CDR3 is TGCAGCGTTCATCTCAGGCCCTACAGTGAGCAGTTCTTC. The chain links TRBV29-1 to TRBJ2-1; D unresolved. CDR3 length: 13 amino acids. Germline loops: CDR1 SQVTM, CDR2 ANQGSEA.

Concerning this clonotype: Since no conserved phenylalanine or tryptophan closes the CDR3, a read error is the likely cause. The rearrangement links TRBV11-2 to TRBJ2-5, with a possible D match to TRBD1 (6 bases). Germline V lookup: CDR1 SGHAT, CDR2 FQNNGV. The CDR3 runs to 14 residues. The CDR3 sequence is CASSLQGDQETQYS. The CDR3 bases are TGTGCCAGTAGCTTACAGGGTGACCAAGAGACCCAGTACTCC.

The chain uses TRBV5-1 and TRBJ1-4, with a weak D call TRBD1 (5 bases). Germline V lookup: CDR1 SGHRS, CDR2 YFSETQ. The V and J ends lost 2 bases and 7 bases respectively, with 18 bases between them. The CDR3 consists of 16 residues. The CDR3 nucleotides read TGCGCCAGCAGCTTCACAATCCGGGGCCGCGGTGAAAAACTGTTTTTT. Protein: CASSFTIRGRGEKLFF.

Turning to this clonotype: This sequence may be a read error, since a much larger clone differs from it by one base. As DNA, the CDR3 is TGCAGCGCCCTAAGCTGGAGTACGTGGGAGCAGTACTTC. Protein product: CSALSWSTWEQYF. V and J are TRBV29-1 and TRBJ2-7; D not resolved. Germline CDR1 reads SQVTM; CDR2 reads ANQGSEA. Between the trimmed V and J ends, which lost 7 bases and 7 bases, there was a span of 20 bases. This CDR3 is built from 13 residues.

Notes on this clonotype: Sequence at one end of the junction differs from germline and may be a read error. The CDR3 DNA reads as TGTACCAGCAGCTTAGGACAAGGAGAAACTGGAGCTTTCTTT. Protein product: CTSSLGQGETGAFF. V usage is TRBV11-3 and J usage is TRBJ1-1; D is perhaps TRBD1 (5 bases). The CDR3 covers 14 residues. Germline lookup yields CDR1 SGHNT and CDR2 YENEEA.

A remark on this clonotype: This may arise from a read error, as a much more abundant clone is one base away. The chain combines TRBV6-5 with TRBJ2-7; possibly TRBD2 for D (5 bases). Germline V CDR1 and CDR2: MNHEY, SVGAGI. The CDR3 spans 13 residues. CDR3 coding DNA: TGTACCAGCAGTTACGGGGAGACCTACGAGCAGTACTTC. Its translation is CTSSYGETYEQYF.

In its sample, this clonotype was seen once. The chain links TRBV19 to TRBJ1-5; the D gene is possibly TRBD1 (5 bases). V dropped 4 bases and J dropped 7 bases, with 23 bases sitting between them. The CDR3 runs to 17 residues. The germline CDR1 and CDR2 sequences are LNHDA and SQIVND (reference sequence). This chain's CDR3 is CASSTAGRTVTGQPQHF. In DNA form, the CDR3 reads TGTGCCAGTAGTACGGCAGGGAGAACGGTCACGGGGCAGCCCCAGCATTTT.

About this clonotype itself: A much larger clonotype is one base distant, so this may be a read error. V usage is TRBV13 and J usage is TRBJ2-5; no clear D gene. This CDR3 is 15 amino acids long. Germline-derived CDR1 and CDR2 are PRHDT and FYEKMQ (reference sequence). The V end lost 2 bases, the J end lost 4 bases, and 14 bases lay between the germline ends. The DNA for the CDR3 is TGTGCCAGCAGCTTAAGGGTCCATGGCAGAGAGACCCAGTACTTC. Amino acid sequence: CASSLRVHGRETQYF.

This clonotype showed up many times. The J gene is TRBJ2-1, the V gene TRBV29-1, with D perhaps assigned TRBD1 or TRBD2 (5 bases each). V lost 5 bases and J 4 bases, leaving 15 bases between the germline ends. Germline CDR1 and CDR2: SQVTM and ANQGSEA. The CDR3 sequence is 14 residues long. CDR3 protein: CSVKSEGRYNEQFF. CDR3 nucleotides: TGCAGCGTTAAGTCCGAGGGGAGATACAATGAGCAGTTCTTC.

Note on this clonotype: This may be a read error, as it is one base from a much larger clone. V and J are TRBV29-1 and TRBJ2-2; 10 bases align to TRBD2. The CDR3 runs 15 residues. Trimming at V came to 3 bases and at J to 7 bases, leaving 8 bases not matched to a gene. The germline V gene has CDR1 SQVTM and CDR2 ANQGSEA. CDR3 amino acids: CSVDGLAGEGGELFF. DNA for the CDR3: TGCAGCGTTGATGGGCTAGCGGGAGAGGGCGGGGAGCTGTTTTTT.